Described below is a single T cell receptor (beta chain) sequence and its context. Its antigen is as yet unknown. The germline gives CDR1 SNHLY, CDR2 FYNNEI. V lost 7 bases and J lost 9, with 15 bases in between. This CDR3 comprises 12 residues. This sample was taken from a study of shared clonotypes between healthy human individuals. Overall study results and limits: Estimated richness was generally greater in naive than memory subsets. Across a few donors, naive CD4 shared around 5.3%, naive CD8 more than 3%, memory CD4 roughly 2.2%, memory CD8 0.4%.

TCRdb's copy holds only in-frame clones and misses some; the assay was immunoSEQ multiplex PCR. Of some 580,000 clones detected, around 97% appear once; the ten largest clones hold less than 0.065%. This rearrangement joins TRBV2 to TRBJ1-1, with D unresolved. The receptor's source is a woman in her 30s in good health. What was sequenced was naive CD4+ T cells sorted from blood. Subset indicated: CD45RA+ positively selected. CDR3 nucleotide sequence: TGTGCCAGCACGGCCGGCCCAGGACAAGCTTTCTTT. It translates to CASTAGPGQAFF.